These T cell receptor beta chains were read from a single sample in a study of OX40 agonist ivuxolimab in advanced cancers. Profiling relied on immunoSEQ multiplex PCR, and the TCRdb table lists in-frame clones only, not all of them. This table has 35,000 to 55,000 clones, around 94% appearing once. This material consisted of CD4+ or CD8+ T cells sorted from blood, taken in a trial of the OX40 agonist ivuxolimab. The receptors originated from an adult with an advanced solid tumor such as melanoma, head and neck, liver or kidney cancer. The CDR3 runs from the conserved cysteine through the conserved F or W. The D gene is left open where the match is weak.

j_call: TRBJ2-1
v_call: TRBV9
d_call: TRBD2
cdr3_aa: CASSVPSGSPYNEQFF
cdr3_nt: TGTGCCAGCAGCGTCCCCAGCGGGAGTCCTTACAATGAGCAGTTCTTC

j_call: TRBJ1-2
v_call: TRBV29-1
d_call: TRBD1
cdr3_aa: CSVEIFGTVYGYTF
cdr3_nt: TGCAGCGTTGAAATATTCGGGACAGTCTATGGCTACACCTTC

j_call: TRBJ2-7
v_call: TRBV9
d_call: TRBD2
cdr3_aa: CASSFGLGSSYEQYF
cdr3_nt: TGTGCCAGCAGCTTTGGACTAGGGTCTTCCTACGAGCAGTACTTC

j_call: TRBJ1-5
v_call: TRBV10-3
d_call: -
cdr3_aa: CAISESTETGHRIGNQPQHF
cdr3_nt: TGTGCCATCAGTGAGTCGACGGAGACAGGACATAGGATTGGCAATCAGCCCCAGCATTTT

j_call: TRBJ1-2
v_call: TRBV6-1
d_call: -
cdr3_aa: CASSETHHTF
cdr3_nt: TGTGCCAGCAGTGAAACTCATCACACCTTC

j_call: TRBJ1-5
v_call: TRBV10-3
d_call: -
cdr3_aa: CAISEAGGSQPQHF
cdr3_nt: TGTGCCATCAGTGAGGCGGGGGGGAGCCAGCCCCAGCATTTT

j_call: TRBJ2-3
v_call: TRBV7-9
d_call: TRBD1
cdr3_aa: CASSPGRGTGPKF
cdr3_nt: TGTGCCAGCAGCCCGGGCAGGGGGACAGGCCCCAAATTT

j_call: TRBJ1-6
v_call: TRBV27
d_call: -
cdr3_aa: CASSLSGGTYSPLHF
cdr3_nt: TGTGCCAGCAGTTTATCAGGGGGTACTTATTCACCCCTCCACTTT

j_call: TRBJ2-1
v_call: TRBV9
d_call: -
cdr3_aa: CASSVDLGGNEQFF
cdr3_nt: TGTGCCAGCAGCGTAGATCTAGGGGGCAATGAGCAGTTCTTC

j_call: TRBJ1-5
v_call: TRBV7-2
d_call: -
cdr3_aa: CASSLDRVSYQPQHF
cdr3_nt: TGTGCCAGCAGCTTAGACAGGGTTTCATATCAGCCCCAGCATTTT

j_call: TRBJ2-7
v_call: TRBV19
d_call: -
cdr3_aa: CASSVDFSYEQYF
cdr3_nt: TGTGCCAGTAGTGTGGATTTTTCCTACGAGCAGTACTTC